This entry describes one TCR beta chain. A read error may produce the germline difference seen at one junction end. Per germline, CDR1 MDHEN and CDR2 SYDVKM. The CDR3 covers 15 residues. The sample is drawn from a study of blood T cell repertoires in COVID-19. Here immunoSEQ multiplex PCR was the method, and the copy in TCRdb shows in-frame clones only, minus some. Here the sample spans some 400,000 clones, 80% to 90% being singletons. This rearrangement joins TRBV28 to TRBJ2-1; TRBD2 might be the D (6 bases). The TCR sequence derives from a man aged 25 to 40 who had recovered from COVID-19. Sequences were obtained from PBMCs or T cells enriched from blood (not recorded which). The DNA of the CDR3 is TGTGCCGGCAGATCCGGGAGCAGCTCCTACAATGAGCAGTTCTTC. As protein: CAGRSGSSSYNEQFF.